The clone carrying this TCR beta chain was seen once. Its matching antigen is unknown. This table comes from immunoSEQ multiplex PCR, and its TCRdb copy is limited to in-frame clones, with some not included. The profile shows over 120,000 clones, about 90% of them singletons. The data originate from a study of T cell responses to AZD1222 COVID-19 vaccine. Findings and caveats of the study: It was only after the peak T cell response that any repertoires were sampled.

The CDR3 covers 13 residues. Germline CDR1 is SGHNT and CDR2 is YENEEA. V shed 0 bases and J shed 3 bases, with 3 bases lying between them. The TCR sequence derives from an adult in good health. Sequencing used peripheral blood, obtained on day 0 of AZD1222 vaccination. The chain combines TRBV11-3 with TRBJ2-1; D gene uncertain. DNA of the CDR3: TGTGCCAGCAGCTTAGAAGTCTACAATGAGCAGTTCTTC. Protein: CASSLEVYNEQFF.